The 24 T cell receptor beta chains below all came from one sample that was sequenced in a study of cytomegalovirus exposure and HLA in healthy donors. 60 Vbeta and 13 Jbeta primers were used in PCR. Profiling relied on immunoSEQ multiplex PCR, and the TCRdb table lists in-frame clones only, not all of them. The sample has approximately 120,000 clones, 70% to 80% seen once. The sequenced material came from PBMCs. These TCRs come from a man aged 25 to 40 in good health and CMV-seronegative.

The chain joins TRBV7-2 to TRBJ2-7, with a tentative D call TRBD1 (6 bases). CDR1 is SGHTA and CDR2 is FQGNSA in the germline V gene. This CDR3 has 13 amino acids. V shed 3 bases and J shed 2 bases, with 8 bases lying between them. CDR3: CASSFRDTYEQYF. The CDR3 DNA is TGTGCCAGCAGCTTCCGGGACACCTACGAGCAGTACTTC.

This chain uses TRBV19 with TRBJ1-2, with D unclear. Trimming removed 4 bases from V and 0 bases from J, with 21 bases in between. The CDR3 length is 18 residues. Germline CDR1 and CDR2: LNHDA and SQIVND (reference sequence). This CDR3 is CASSRPELPGLPNYGYTF. In DNA form, the CDR3 reads TGTGCCAGTAGTAGGCCAGAACTCCCAGGACTCCCTAACTATGGCTACACCTTC. Filled out from reference TRBV19 and TRBJ1-2, the complete variable domain reads DGGITQSPKYLFRKEGQNVTLSCEQNLNHDAMYWYRQDPGQGLRLIYYSQIVNDFQKGDIAEGYSVSREKKESFPLTVTSAQKNPTAFYLCASSRPELPGLPNYGYTFGSGTRLTVV.

This rearrangement joins TRBV2 to TRBJ2-7, with D possibly TRBD2 on 6 matching bases. Germline V gene sequence: CDR1 SNHLY, CDR2 FYNNEI. The CDR3 contains 15 residues. V was trimmed by 5 bases and J by 5 bases, leaving 19 bases between them. The DNA for the CDR3 is TGTGCCAGCAGTAGAACGGGGGTAGTACGGAACGAGCAGTACTTC. Translating it yields CASSRTGVVRNEQYF.

The rearrangement joins TRBV29-1 to TRBJ1-2; 9 bases align to TRBD1. CDR3 size: 15 residues. The germline V gene encodes CDR1 SQVTM and CDR2 ANQGSEA. J was trimmed by 2 bases and V by 1 base; bases with no gene match: 5. CDR3 sequence reads: CSVEAAGQGNYGYTF. The CDR3 coding sequence is TGCAGCGTTGAAGCAGCGGGACAGGGCAACTATGGCTACACCTTC.

The table lists this clone with a few counts. The chain couples TRBV11-3 to TRBJ2-7; 7 positions agree with TRBD1. The CDR3 has 15 residues. The V and J ends lost 2 bases and 3 bases, in that order; junction bases with no gene match: 7. Per germline, CDR1 SGHNT and CDR2 YENEEA. In DNA form, the CDR3 reads TGTGCCAGCAGCTTAAGGGGGCACCCCAACTACGAGCAGTACTTC. It is translated as CASSLRGHPNYEQYF. The whole variable domain, remainder taken from reference TRBV11-3 and TRBJ2-7, is EAGVVQSPRYKIIEKKQPVAFWCNPISGHNTLYWYLQNLGQGPELLIRYENEEAVDDSQLPKDRFSAERLKGVDSTLKIQPAELGDSAVYLCASSLRGHPNYEQYFGPGTRLTVT.

This clone was seen only a few times. The rearrangement links TRBV28 to TRBJ2-3; D is perhaps TRBD1 (5 bases). The germline V and J ends were trimmed by 6 bases and 3 bases, with 16 bases remaining between them. The length of the CDR3 is 15 residues. CDR1 and CDR2 from the germline V gene are MDHEN and SYDVKM. The CDR3 DNA reads as TGTGCCAGCAGGATGCAGGGTGGGTTGACAGATACGCAGTATTTT. Translated: CASRMQGGLTDTQYF.

This clone appeared a single time. The gene calls are TRBV5-1 and TRBJ1-4; possible D gene TRBD1, 5 bases. Trimming took off 2 bases at V and 5 bases at J, with 13 bases between the two ends. The CDR3 loop spans 15 amino acids. The germline gives CDR1 SGHRS, CDR2 YFSETQ. CDR3 region: CASSLGATMNEKLFF. DNA for the CDR3: TGCGCCAGCAGCTTAGGGGCCACGATGAATGAAAAACTGTTTTTT.

This CDR3 is CASSYAQGAFSYGYTF. CDR3 sequence (DNA): TGCGCCAGCAGCTACGCGCAGGGGGCCTTTAGCTATGGCTACACCTTC. The gene calls are TRBV4-1 and TRBJ1-2; 8 bases line up with TRBD1. The CDR3 loop spans 16 amino acids. V lost 5 bases, J lost 4 bases, and 12 bases stayed unmatched. CDR1 MGHRA and CDR2 YSYEKL come from the germline V gene.

This rearrangement joins TRBV28 to TRBJ2-7; weak D call: TRBD1 (6 bases). The CDR3 extends over 13 amino acids. Per the germline V gene, CDR1 is MDHEN and CDR2 is SYDVKM. The V gene lost 6 bases and the J gene lost 7 bases, with 16 bases spanning the gap. The CDR3 loop reads CASRNLQGREQYF. The DNA of the CDR3 is TGTGCCAGCAGGAATTTACAGGGTCGGGAGCAGTACTTC.

The chain has TRBV19 and TRBJ1-5, with 9 bases matching TRBD1. J was trimmed by 6 bases and V by 6 bases; bases with no gene match: 9. The CDR3 contains 15 residues. The germline CDR1 and CDR2 sequences are LNHDA and SQIVND (reference sequence). The CDR3 here is CASRTGQGAAQPQHF. Written as DNA, the CDR3 is TGTGCCAGTAGAACGGGACAGGGTGCCGCTCAGCCCCAGCATTTT.

This clone occurred once. The chain links TRBV6-1 to TRBJ1-2; no clear D. The CDR3 has 12 residues. Germline V gene lookup returns CDR1 MNHNS and CDR2 SASEGT. V was cut by 8 bases and J by 2 bases, with 9 bases left in between. CDR3 sequence reads: CASETGNYGYTF. The CDR3 DNA sequence: TGTGCCAGCGAAACGGGAAACTATGGCTACACCTTC.

J is TRBJ2-3 and V is TRBV5-1, with TRBD2 matching over 14 bases. V lost 2 bases to trimming and J lost 8 bases; unmatched junction nucleotides: 4. CDR3 length: 15 residues. Germline V gene sequence: CDR1 SGHRS, CDR2 YFSETQ. The CDR3 region is CASSFVGTSGSTQYF. CDR3 sequence (DNA): TGCGCCAGCAGCTTTGTAGGGACTAGCGGGAGTACGCAGTATTTT.

This chain links TRBV6-1 with TRBJ1-2; D is perhaps TRBD1 (6 bases). Per germline, CDR1 MNHNS and CDR2 SASEGT. Between the trimmed V and J ends, which lost 8 bases and 7 bases, there was a span of 20 bases. The CDR3 extends over 14 amino acids. In nucleotides, the CDR3 is TGTGCCAGCCTAACAAGGGGGGGGTCGGGTGGCTACACCTTC. It translates to CASLTRGGSGGYTF.

In its sample, this clone was seen a few times. The chain joins TRBV5-6 to TRBJ1-3; no definite D call. Trimming took 2 bases from V and 4 from J, leaving 10 bases between them. This CDR3 is 14 amino acids long. Germline CDR1 SGHDT, CDR2 YYEEEE. In DNA, the CDR3 is TGTGCCAGCAGCTTCGGGGAGTCGGGAAACACCATATATTTT. Protein: CASSFGESGNTIYF.

The chain employs TRBV14 and TRBJ1-6; D is unclear. The V end lost 0 bases, the J end lost 7 bases, and 10 bases lay between the germline ends. The CDR3 totals 15 residues. CDR1 and CDR2 (germline): SGHDN, FVKESK. The CDR3 is CASSQEQWLNSPLHF. CDR3 sequence (DNA): TGTGCCAGCAGCCAAGAACAGTGGTTAAATTCACCCCTCCACTTT. The full variable domain, rest sourced from reference TRBV14 and TRBJ1-6, is EAGVTQFPSHSVIEKGQTVTLRCDPISGHDNLYWYRRVMGKEIKFLLHFVKESKQDESGMPNNRFLAERTGGTYSTLKVQPAELEDSGVYFCASSQEQWLNSPLHFGNGTRLTVT.

This sequence joins TRBV29-1 and TRBJ1-1; D remains ambiguous. V was clipped by 7 bases and J by 1 base, with 4 bases between them. The CDR3 consists of 10 residues. Germline loops: CDR1 SQVTM, CDR2 ANQGSEA. The CDR3 DNA sequence: TGCAGCGCCCAGAACACTGAAGCTTTCTTT. Translating it yields CSAQNTEAFF.

V gene TRBV7-2 combines with J gene TRBJ1-2; 9 bases align to TRBD1. The CDR3 consists of 17 residues. CDR1 is SGHTA, CDR2 FQGNSA, per germline. J gave up 0 bases and V 4 bases, and 9 bases lay outside the gene matches. The CDR3 DNA is TGTGCCAGCAGCTGGCCGGGACAGGGAGCTACTAACTATGGCTACACCTTC. Protein sequence: CASSWPGQGATNYGYTF.

V is TRBV14 and J is TRBJ2-1; 9 nucleotides match TRBD2. The V gene end was trimmed by 3 bases and the J gene end by 9 bases; junction bases not matched to a gene: 6. Germline assignment: CDR1 SGHDN and CDR2 FVKESK. This CDR3 spans 14 amino acids. The CDR3 protein is CASSHPAGGGEQFF. The DNA for the CDR3 is TGTGCCAGCAGCCATCCAGCGGGAGGCGGTGAGCAGTTCTTC.

J is TRBJ2-7 and V is TRBV27; 9 bases line up with TRBD1. There are 15 residues in the CDR3. The V and J ends lost 1 base and 3 bases, in that order; junction bases with no gene match: 4. Germline V CDR1 and CDR2: MNHEY, SMNVEV (reference sequence). The CDR3 here is CASSLWADRGYEQYF. CDR3 in DNA: TGTGCCAGCAGTTTATGGGCGGACAGGGGCTACGAGCAGTACTTC.

This rearrangement joins TRBV5-6 to TRBJ1-1; maybe TRBD1 (6 bases). The CDR3 has 18 amino acids. Germline CDR1 reads SGHDT; CDR2 reads YYEEEE. The germline V and J ends were trimmed by 1 base and 1 base, with 20 bases remaining between them. The CDR3 loop is CASSLLVQGRVWNTEAFF. The CDR3 DNA reads as TGTGCCAGCAGCTTGTTGGTGCAGGGGAGGGTGTGGAACACTGAAGCTTTCTTT.

The J gene is TRBJ1-2, the V gene TRBV6-6, with 10 bases that match TRBD1. Germline V gene sequence: CDR1 MNHNY, CDR2 SVGAGI (reference sequence). Trimming removed 6 bases from V and 9 bases from J; junction bases left unmatched: 10. CDR3 length: 14 amino acids. The CDR3 protein is CASSTPGQGISYTF. CDR3 sequence (DNA): TGTGCCAGCAGCACACCGGGACAGGGGATAAGCTACACCTTC.

The chain joins TRBV2 to TRBJ2-1; 12 bases line up with TRBD2. The CDR3 runs 19 residues. V dropped 0 bases and J dropped 6; count of bases not matched to a gene: 12. Germline values: CDR1 SNHLY, CDR2 FYNNEI. CDR3 sequence: CASSEAATSGGSNLNEQFF. CDR3 nucleotides: TGTGCCAGCAGTGAAGCGGCCACTAGCGGGGGGTCTAATCTCAATGAGCAGTTCTTC.

Only one count was recorded for this clone. The chain is built from TRBV6-1 and TRBJ2-2; a possible D gene is TRBD2 (5 bases). Germline V lookup: CDR1 MNHNS, CDR2 SASEGT. Trimming removed 2 bases from V and 1 base from J, with 8 bases in between. The CDR3 extends over 15 amino acids. The DNA for the CDR3 is TGTGCCAGCAGTGAACGCGCGGGGAACACCGGGGAGCTGTTTTTT. Translating gives CASSERAGNTGELFF.

This clone was detected once. The chain links TRBV6-1 to TRBJ1-2; D not resolved. Germline CDR1 reads MNHNS; CDR2 reads SASEGT. This CDR3 spans 13 amino acids. Trimming left V 3 bases short and J 10 bases short, with 15 bases between. CDR3 loop: CASSELSGYIYTF. Here the CDR3 DNA reads TGTGCCAGCAGTGAGCTTTCAGGCTACATCTACACCTTC.